This entry lists 17 T cell receptor beta chains sequenced from one sample in a study of blood T cell repertoires in COVID-19. Sequencing was performed with immunoSEQ multiplex PCR; in TCRdb, only in-frame clones are kept and a portion is missing. The sample lists some 170,000 clones, around 81% seen once, with approximately 11% in the top ten. The specimen sequenced was peripheral blood. Every receptor here comes from a middle-aged woman with COVID-19, enrolled during active disease.

The rearrangement joins TRBV2 to TRBJ2-1; D is perhaps TRBD1 (5 bases). The CDR3 spans 12 residues. Germline lookup yields CDR1 SNHLY and CDR2 FYNNEI. V lost 3 bases and J lost 8, with 8 bases in between. CDR3 in amino acids: CASSDRVDEQFF. CDR3 coding DNA: TGTGCCAGCAGTGACAGGGTCGATGAGCAGTTCTTC.

The chain links TRBV27 to TRBJ1-1, with unresolved D. Germline CDR1 and CDR2: MNHEY and SMNVEV (reference sequence). The V end was cut by 2 bases, the J end by 3 bases, with 10 bases between. This CDR3 region has 14 residues. The CDR3 coding sequence is TGTGCCAGCAGTTTAAAAGGGAGTCACACTGAAGCTTTCTTT. Translating it yields CASSLKGSHTEAFF.

The chain carries TRBV27 and TRBJ1-5; D unclear. Trimming took 5 bases from V and 4 from J, leaving 6 bases between them. Per germline, CDR1 MNHEY and CDR2 SMNVEV (reference sequence). The CDR3 is 12 residues long. This CDR3 reads CASSPGNQPQHF. The CDR3 DNA reads as TGTGCCAGCAGTCCCGGGAATCAGCCCCAGCATTTT.

The J gene is TRBJ2-7, the V gene TRBV7-2; D may be TRBD2 (5 bases). Trimming left V 4 bases short and J 2 bases short, with 9 bases between. This CDR3 has 13 residues. Germline values: CDR1 SGHTA, CDR2 FQGNSA. CDR3 residues: CASSYGLAYEQYF. The CDR3 region has the DNA TGTGCCAGCAGCTACGGACTCGCCTACGAGCAGTACTTC.

The chain employs TRBV28 and TRBJ2-7; D perhaps matches TRBD2 (5 bases). The CDR3 totals 12 residues. V lost 7 bases, J lost 4 bases, and 11 bases lay in between. The V gene's germline CDR1 is MDHEN and CDR2 SYDVKM. CDR3 protein: CASTLTGYEQYF. CDR3 coding DNA: TGTGCCAGCACTCTTACGGGGTACGAGCAGTACTTC. Using reference TRBV28 and TRBJ2-7 for the parts outside the CDR3, the full variable domain is DVKVTQSSRYLVKRTGEKVFLECVQDMDHENMFWYRQDPGLGLRLIYFSYDVKMKEKGDIPEGYSVSREKKERFSLILESASTNQTSMYLCASTLTGYEQYFGPGTRLTVT.

V and J are TRBV30 and TRBJ2-1; D not certain. Germline CDR1 is GTSNPN and CDR2 is SVGIG (reference sequence). The CDR3 covers 15 residues. V lost 2 bases to trimming and J lost 0 bases, with 11 bases between them. CDR3 amino acids: CAWSSAPSSYNEQFF. DNA of the CDR3: TGTGCCTGGAGTTCGGCCCCTAGCTCCTACAATGAGCAGTTCTTC.

The genes are TRBV9 and TRBJ2-3; D is possibly TRBD1 (6 bases). V shed 7 bases and J shed 2 bases, with 14 bases lying between them. The CDR3 sequence is 14 residues long. The germline V gene encodes CDR1 SGDLS and CDR2 YYNGEE. This chain's CDR3 is CASSRTEATDTQYF. In DNA form, the CDR3 reads TGTGCCAGCTCCCGGACAGAGGCCACAGATACGCAGTATTTT.

The rearrangement links TRBV5-4 to TRBJ2-5, with 9 bases fitting TRBD1. Germline V gene data show CDR1 as SGHNT and CDR2 as YYREEE (reference sequence). The CDR3 covers 16 residues. V lost 6 bases and J lost 5; bases outside the gene matches: 14. This CDR3 is CASNLPGQGYWETQYF. The CDR3 nucleotides read TGTGCCAGCAACCTACCGGGACAGGGTTATTGGGAGACCCAGTACTTC.

CDR3 DNA: TGTGCCAGTAGCAGCGGGAGCCATAATTCACCCCTCCACTTT. It encodes CASSSGSHNSPLHF. The genes are TRBV19 and TRBJ1-6; D gene uncertain. Germline CDR1 LNHDA, CDR2 SQIVND (reference sequence). CDR3 size: 14 residues. Trimming took off 6 bases at V and 5 bases at J, with 11 bases between the two ends.

The chain has TRBV19 and TRBJ2-1, with D possibly being TRBD2 (6 bases). The CDR3 is 14 amino acids. Germline CDR1 reads LNHDA; CDR2 reads SQIVND (reference sequence). V gave up 6 bases and J gave up 7 bases, with 16 bases separating them. The chain's CDR3 is CASSPGLTGNEQFF. The CDR3 nucleotides are TGTGCCAGTAGCCCGGGACTGACCGGGAATGAGCAGTTCTTC.

V and J are TRBV7-3 and TRBJ2-3; TRBD1 agrees at 7 bases. Germline V gene sequence: CDR1 SGHTA, CDR2 FQGTGA. This CDR3 spans 14 amino acids. Trimming cost V 5 bases and J 1 base; bases outside gene matches: 3. The CDR3 reads CASSIGQGTDTQYF. The CDR3 coding sequence is TGTGCCAGCAGCATAGGACAGGGCACAGATACGCAGTATTTT.

This sequence joins TRBV2 and TRBJ2-3, with 9 bases fitting TRBD2. The V gene end was trimmed by 9 bases and the J gene end by 0 bases; junction bases not matched to a gene: 7. Germline V gene data show CDR1 as SNHLY and CDR2 as FYNNEI. The CDR3 has 15 residues. The CDR3 coding sequence is TGTGCCAGTACCCGACTAGCGGATAGCACAGATACGCAGTATTTT. Amino acids: CASTRLADSTDTQYF.

The chain couples TRBV5-4 to TRBJ2-1; tentatively, D is TRBD2 (6 bases). This CDR3 spans 15 amino acids. Germline V gives CDR1 SGHNT, CDR2 YYREEE (reference sequence). V was clipped by 0 bases and J by 7 bases, with 14 bases between them. The DNA for the CDR3 is TGTGCCAGCAGCTTGGTCTCGGGGGTCCCGAATGAGCAGTTCTTC. Encoded protein: CASSLVSGVPNEQFF.

The chain couples TRBV4-1 to TRBJ1-1, with D perhaps TRBD1 (5 bases). CDR3 length: 20 residues. CDR1 MGHRA and CDR2 YSYEKL come from the germline V gene. V dropped 1 base and J dropped 1 base, with 25 bases sitting between them. This chain's CDR3 is CASSQGLGGREVMRNTEAFF. DNA for the CDR3: TGCGCCAGCAGCCAAGGCTTAGGAGGCAGGGAGGTGATGAGGAACACTGAAGCTTTCTTT.

The J gene is TRBJ1-2, the V gene TRBV10-3; D remains ambiguous. V was trimmed by 2 bases and J by 3 bases, leaving 13 bases between them. This CDR3 has 15 residues. CDR1 ENHRY and CDR2 SYGVKD come from the germline V gene. The CDR3 DNA is TGTGCCATCAGTGAGGAAAATAGGCGGGACTATGGCTACACCTTC. This translates into CAISEENRRDYGYTF.

V gene TRBV7-9 combines with J gene TRBJ1-1; perhaps TRBD1 as D (5 bases). This CDR3 contains 14 residues. Trimming shortened V by 2 bases and J by 4 bases, and 11 bases separated the two germline ends. CDR1 and CDR2 from the germline V gene are SEHNR and FQNEAQ (reference sequence). CDR3 amino acids: CASSLTGVSTEAFF. As DNA, the CDR3 is TGTGCCAGCAGCTTAACGGGGGTTAGCACTGAAGCTTTCTTT.

The chain has TRBV30 and TRBJ2-1; 7 bases align to TRBD1. After removal of 5 bases from V and 7 bases from J, the junction contained 11 bases not matched to a gene. Germline V lookup: CDR1 GTSNPN, CDR2 SVGIG (reference sequence). The CDR3 consists of 14 residues. The CDR3 coding sequence is TGTGCCTGGGGCAGAACAGGACAGGCAAATGAGCAGTTCTTC. Protein product: CAWGRTGQANEQFF.